Below, 20 T cell receptor beta chains from the same sample are listed, as sequenced in a study of T-cell reconstitution after alpha-beta-depleted transplantation in children. The library targeted TCRbeta and was prepared with unique molecular identifiers. TCRdb reanalysed the PCR reads using MiXCR and keeps one entry per CDR3 protein. The sample lists approximately 44,000 distinct CDR3 sequences, over 4.5% seen once, with over 30% in the top ten. Sequenced material: PBMCs, mostly from graft donor cells, taken 60 days after TCRalphabeta/CD19-depleted stem cell transplant. These receptors came from a female patient between 2 and 15 years old who had a stem cell transplant for aplastic anemia, so the T cells may come from the graft donor.

The table lists this clonotype with a few counts. This sequence joins TRBV4-1 and TRBJ2-3; no clear D. Germline V gene data show CDR1 as MGHRA and CDR2 as YSYEKL. This CDR3 region has 15 residues. Trimming cost V 1 base and J 6 bases, with 14 bases left between them. The CDR3 coding sequence is TGCGCCAGCAGCCAAGGGCAGCACCTGGACGATACGCAGTATTTT. As protein: CASSQGQHLDDTQYF.

This clonotype was recorded many times. This chain joins TRBV11-2 and TRBJ2-1; 10 nucleotides align to TRBD2. Germline V CDR1 and CDR2: SGHAT, FQNNGV. The V gene end was trimmed by 6 bases and the J gene end by 1 base; junction bases not matched to a gene: 6. The CDR3 covers 16 residues. The CDR3 loop reads CASSRRLAGSYNEQFF. The CDR3 DNA follows: TGTGCCAGCAGTCGCAGACTAGCGGGTTCCTACAATGAGCAGTTCTTC.

Written as DNA, the CDR3 is TGTGCCAGCAGCCAAGATGGGACTAGCGGGAGAGAGACCCAGTACTTC. This encodes CASSQDGTSGRETQYF. The chain links TRBV4-2 to TRBJ2-5; 14 nucleotides align to TRBD2. CDR1 and CDR2 from the germline V gene are LGHNA and YNFKEQ. Germline trimming cut 0 bases from V and 4 bases from J; bases unmatched to any gene: 1. The length of the CDR3 is 16 residues.

The sample holds many counts of this clonotype. This chain uses TRBV7-2 with TRBJ2-3; TRBD2 matches at 10 bases. The germline gives CDR1 SGHTA, CDR2 FQGNSA. This CDR3 spans 17 amino acids. The V and J ends lost 4 bases and 3 bases, in that order; junction bases with no gene match: 10. This CDR3 reads CASSSQASGGFTDTQYF. Here the CDR3 DNA reads TGTGCCAGCAGCTCCCAAGCTAGCGGGGGTTTTACAGATACGCAGTATTTT.

In its sample, this clonotype is medium-sized. The V call is TRBV7-2, the J call TRBJ2-1; 9 bases match TRBD2. Per germline, CDR1 SGHTA and CDR2 FQGNSA. With 1 base clipped from V and 2 bases from J, the junction kept 3 bases outside the gene matches. CDR3 length: 16 amino acids. CDR3 sequence: CASSLGIAGAYNEQFF. CDR3 nucleotide sequence: TGTGCCAGCAGCTTAGGTATAGCGGGAGCCTACAATGAGCAGTTCTTC.

This clonotype has at least ten counts. The V call is TRBV6-1, the J call TRBJ2-6; D not certain. The V and J ends lost 6 bases and 0 bases respectively, with 15 bases between them. Germline V gene sequence: CDR1 MNHNS, CDR2 SASEGT. The length of the CDR3 is 17 residues. CDR3 sequence reads: CASSSAGAFSGANVLTF. CDR3 nucleotide sequence: TGTGCCAGCAGCAGTGCAGGTGCTTTCTCTGGGGCCAACGTCCTGACTTTC.

This clonotype was counted ten times or more. The rearrangement uses TRBV15 and TRBJ1-4, with D possibly TRBD1 on 5 matching bases. V gave up 1 base and J gave up 3 bases, with 12 bases separating them. The CDR3 has 16 residues. Germline lookup yields CDR1 LNHNV and CDR2 YYDKDF (reference sequence). The CDR3: CATSRGQGEANEKLFF. CDR3 nucleotide sequence: TGTGCCACCAGCAGAGGGCAGGGCGAGGCTAATGAAAAACTGTTTTTT. Drawing the rest from reference TRBV15 and TRBJ1-4, the complete variable domain is DAMVIQNPRYQVTQFGKPVTLSCSQTLNHNVMYWYQQKSSQAPKLLFHYYDKDFNNEADTPDNFQSRRPNTSFCFLDIRSPGLGDTAMYLCATSRGQGEANEKLFFGSGTQLSVL.

The genes are TRBV28 and TRBJ1-1; D is possibly TRBD1 (6 bases). CDR1 MDHEN and CDR2 SYDVKM come from the germline V gene. The CDR3 contains 13 residues. V was pared by 7 bases and J by 3 bases, with 12 bases between. This chain's CDR3 is CASKNRVYTEAFF. DNA of the CDR3: TGTGCCAGCAAGAACAGGGTATACACTGAAGCTTTCTTT.

This clonotype was seen at least ten times. This rearrangement joins TRBV5-5 to TRBJ2-3; 8 bases fit TRBD2. The CDR3 totals 14 residues. CDR1 is SGHKS, CDR2 YYEKEE, per germline (reference sequence). The V and J ends lost 4 bases and 2 bases, in that order; junction bases with no gene match: 3. The CDR3 DNA reads TGTGCCAGCAGCCGGACTAGCCCCACAGATACGCAGTATTTT. Protein product: CASSRTSPTDTQYF.

This clonotype was counted at least ten times. The chain couples TRBV4-2 to TRBJ2-7; D remains ambiguous. In germline, CDR1 is LGHNA, CDR2 YNFKEQ. CDR3 size: 13 residues. V was cut by 0 bases and J by 6 bases, with 9 bases left in between. This chain's CDR3 is CASSQETAFEQYF. The CDR3 bases are TGTGCCAGCAGCCAAGAAACGGCGTTCGAGCAGTACTTC.

Comments on this clonotype: A much larger clonotype is one base distant, so this may be a read error. The V call is TRBV9, the J call TRBJ2-3; D gene unclear. CDR1 and CDR2 from the germline V gene are SGDLS and YYNGEE. The CDR3 consists of 16 residues. CDR3 sequence: CAISVSTPTNTDTQYF. The CDR3 DNA follows: TGTGCCATCAGCGTCTCGACTCCGACCAACACAGATACGCAGTATTTT.

Many counts were recorded for this clonotype. V is TRBV28 and J is TRBJ2-1, with 7 bases identical to TRBD1. V shed 4 bases and J 13 bases; nucleotides not matched to a gene: 7. Germline values: CDR1 MDHEN, CDR2 SYDVKM. The CDR3 consists of 12 residues. CDR3 nucleotides: TGTGCCAGCAGTTGGGAGACAGGGATTCAGTTCTTC. Protein sequence: CASSWETGIQFF.

This clonotype has at least ten counts. This chain joins TRBV28 and TRBJ1-6, with D hard to call. This CDR3 contains 14 residues. Trimming pared 6 bases from V and 4 bases from J, leaving 10 bases between. Germline loops: CDR1 MDHEN, CDR2 SYDVKM. In DNA form, the CDR3 reads TGTGCCAGCAGCACACGGGATTATAATTCACCCCTCCACTTT. Translation gives CASSTRDYNSPLHF.

The chain employs TRBV19 and TRBJ2-4; the D gene could be TRBD1 or TRBD2 (5 bases each). Trimming cost V 7 bases and J 7 bases, with 20 bases left between them. This CDR3 is 15 amino acids long. CDR1 and CDR2 (germline): LNHDA, SQIVND (reference sequence). CDR3 DNA sequence: TGTGCCAGTACCAACCTCGGGACCCTCGGGAACATTCAGTACTTC. As protein: CASTNLGTLGNIQYF.

This clonotype has ten or more counts. V and J are TRBV28 and TRBJ2-1; the match to TRBD2 covers 12 bases. Germline trimming cut 8 bases from V and 0 bases from J; bases unmatched to any gene: 8. The CDR3 is made up of 17 amino acids. Germline assignment: CDR1 MDHEN and CDR2 SYDVKM. The CDR3 spells CASSRASGRASYNEQFF. In DNA, the CDR3 is TGTGCCAGCTCCCGGGCTAGCGGGAGGGCCTCCTACAATGAGCAGTTCTTC.

This clonotype was recorded at least ten times. The chain combines TRBV7-6 with TRBJ1-5, with D unresolved. The CDR3 loop spans 14 amino acids. The V end was cut by 3 bases, the J end by 0 bases, with 6 bases between. Germline values: CDR1 SGHVS, CDR2 FNYEAQ. The CDR3 DNA reads as TGTGCCAGCAGCTTCTCAGATAGCAATCAGCCCCAGCATTTT. It yields the protein CASSFSDSNQPQHF.

This clonotype was recorded a few times. The chain carries TRBV2 and TRBJ2-1; D perhaps matches TRBD2 (7 bases). This CDR3 spans 15 amino acids. Germline CDR1 is SNHLY and CDR2 is FYNNEI. The V end lost 2 bases, the J end lost 10 bases, and 18 bases lay between the germline ends. CDR3 sequence: CASSEISRGAWEQFF. DNA of the CDR3: TGTGCCAGCAGTGAAATTTCCCGGGGGGCCTGGGAGCAGTTCTTC.

This clonotype was recorded at least ten times. This sequence joins TRBV6-5 and TRBJ2-1; 8 bases map to TRBD1. The V gene's germline CDR1 is MNHEY and CDR2 SVGAGI. This CDR3 comprises 15 residues. The ends lost 7 bases at V and 5 bases at J; junction bases unmatched: 10. In DNA, the CDR3 is TGTGCCAGCACCACCGTCAGGGGGCTTGACAATGAGCAGTTCTTC. Encoded protein: CASTTVRGLDNEQFF.

This clonotype was seen at least ten times. The chain uses TRBV20-1 and TRBJ2-7, with D perhaps matching TRBD1 (5 bases). The CDR3 spans 13 residues. Trimming removed 4 bases from V and 2 bases from J, with 12 bases in between. Germline V gene sequence: CDR1 DFQATT, CDR2 SNEGSKA (reference sequence). The CDR3 DNA sequence: TGCAGTGCTATCGGACACAAACCCTACGAGCAGTACTTC. The encoded protein is CSAIGHKPYEQYF.

Ten or more counts support this clonotype. V gene TRBV20-1 combines with J gene TRBJ1-6; 11 nucleotides match TRBD1. Trimming took 2 bases from V and 11 from J; bases not matched to a gene: 8. The CDR3 is 15 amino acids. CDR1 and CDR2 from the germline V gene are DFQATT and SNEGSKA (reference sequence). The CDR3 region is CSARYGQGAYAPLHF. In nucleotides, the CDR3 is TGCAGTGCTAGATACGGACAGGGGGCATATGCACCCCTCCACTTT.